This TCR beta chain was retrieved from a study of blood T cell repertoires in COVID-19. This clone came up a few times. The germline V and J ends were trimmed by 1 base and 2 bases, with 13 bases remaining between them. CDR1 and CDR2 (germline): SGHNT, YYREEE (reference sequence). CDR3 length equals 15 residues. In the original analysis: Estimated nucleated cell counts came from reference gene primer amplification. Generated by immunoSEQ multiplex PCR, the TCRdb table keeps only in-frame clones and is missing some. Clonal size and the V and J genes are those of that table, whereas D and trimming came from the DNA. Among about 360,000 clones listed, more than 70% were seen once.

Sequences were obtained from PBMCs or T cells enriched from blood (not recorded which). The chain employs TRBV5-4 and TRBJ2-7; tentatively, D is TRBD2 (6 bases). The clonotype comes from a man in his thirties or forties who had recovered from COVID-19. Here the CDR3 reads CASSLMGGKAYEQYF. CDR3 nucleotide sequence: TGTGCCAGCAGCTTGATGGGGGGAAAGGCCTACGAGCAGTACTTC.